This entry features one T cell receptor (beta chain) sequence. Germline CDR1 and CDR2: SNHLY and FYNNEI. V was clipped by 8 bases and J by 2 bases, with 19 bases between them. The CDR3 extends over 16 amino acids. Authors' analysis steps: Estimated nucleated cell counts came from reference gene primer amplification. Profiled with immunoSEQ multiplex PCR; TCRdb holds only in-frame clones, not every one. From that table come the V and J calls and clone size; the DNA was used to work out D and trimming. The sample lists roughly 150,000 clones, 84% occurring once. This entry comes from a study of blood T cell repertoires in COVID-19. The wider study: The United States, Italy and Spain were the sources of the acute and convalescent COVID-19 samples. Nucleic acid was either cDNA or gDNA, and it came from T cells, B-cell-depleted T cells, or PBMCs.

This chain connects TRBV2 to TRBJ1-5, with unresolved D. Sequenced sample: peripheral blood. The TCR originated in a woman aged 45-60 years in a cohort sampled during active or convalescent COVID-19. In nucleotides, the CDR3 is TGTGCCAGCGCGTCAGAGGGAGCCCTTGGCAATCAGCCCCAGCATTTT. Translation: CASASEGALGNQPQHF.